This is a list of T cell receptor beta chains from one sample in a study of cytotoxic CD8 clonotypes in ibrutinib-treated CLL. Assay used: immunoSEQ multiplex PCR; TCRdb lists only in-frame clones, some missing. Of about 140,000 clones in the sample, around 84% were seen once. Sequenced here: PBMCs, sampled after 36 months of ibrutinib treatment. Source of these receptors: a human donor with chronic lymphocytic leukemia. CDR3s leave out the opening cysteine and the closing phenylalanine or tryptophan.

TRBV30,TRBJ2-1,AWTRLAVYNEQF
TRBV6-4,TRBJ2-3,ASSEVAGSTDTQY
TRBV5-1,TRBJ1-2,ASSPGGNYGYT
TRBV18,TRBJ2-7,ASSPGTGLTYEQY
TRBV28,TRBJ2-5,ASSSPSKWAGATQY
TRBV11-2,TRBJ2-7,ASSPIDTPAFYEQY
TRBV30,TRBJ1-5,AWSVRGGGNQPQH
TRBV5-1,TRBJ2-2,ASSGGQGNTGELF
TRBV15,TRBJ1-5,ATSRGSGNQPQH
TRBV18,TRBJ1-3,ASSPSQLIGNTIY
TRBV2,TRBJ1-2,ASIAEVSYT
TRBV27,TRBJ1-5,ASRHPGEPQH
TRBV29-1,TRBJ2-3,SVLDSYTDTQY
TRBV19,TRBJ2-7,ASSPRDFRYEQY
TRBV19,TRBJ2-1,ASTPSGWSSYNEQF
TRBV18,TRBJ1-2,ASSPNNYGYT
TRBV2,TRBJ1-4,ASSDGPGRSTTEKLF
TRBV29-1,TRBJ2-5,SVAGPYPVETQY
TRBV2,TRBJ1-5,ASRWGQGLPNQPQH
TRBV5-1,TRBJ1-1,ASSLTEFKAAMNTEAF
TRBV9,TRBJ2-7,ASSVDSEQY
TRBV15,TRBJ2-1,ATSSSGTSGGRLF
TRBV5-1,TRBJ1-1,ASSLLLNTEAF
TRBV30,TRBJ1-5,AWSVGGSSNQPQH
TRBV5-1,TRBJ2-7,ASSASGQAYEQY
TRBV27,TRBJ1-1,ASSLKGNTEAF
TRBV5-1,TRBJ2-2,ASALLLLASNTGELF
TRBV28,TRBJ1-2,ASRTTVDGYGYT
TRBV28,TRBJ2-7,ASMVSTHEQY
TRBV2,TRBJ1-1,ASSEALGFHTEAF
TRBV5-1,TRBJ1-6,ASSRTGSSYNSPLH
TRBV4-1,TRBJ2-3,ASSQASGRLPDTQY
TRBV27,TRBJ2-3,ASRGLGGTDTQY
TRBV7-9,TRBJ1-2,ASSLKGTYGYT
TRBV28,TRBJ1-3,ASTPRGHIQRNTIY
TRBV28,TRBJ1-1,ASSLWDASRGTEAF
TRBV30,TRBJ2-3,AWSLRVFTDTQY
TRBV10-1,TRBJ2-7,ASSDGGSYYEQY
TRBV18,TRBJ2-3,ASSLTVDRGWPDTQY
TRBV7-9,TRBJ2-7,ASSLEGGVGEQY
TRBV9,TRBJ2-1,ASSVQRGSSYNEQF
TRBV18,TRBJ2-7,ASSPDRRNSYEQY
TRBV5-1,TRBJ2-1,ASALRGETAYEQF
TRBV6-5,TRBJ2-1,ASGIPGTVNEQF
TRBV30,TRBJ1-5,AWSYARAPQH
TRBV9,TRBJ1-2,ASSRLGGPLYGYT
TRBV5-6,TRBJ2-7,ASSFGSYEQY
TRBV28,TRBJ2-7,ASAGDRGRYEQY
TRBV19,TRBJ2-7,ASSISRLGEQY